What follows is one T cell receptor beta chain and its context. The antigen remains undetermined. These data belong to a study of OX40 agonist ivuxolimab in advanced cancers. Study summary: Eligibility admitted prior anti-PD-1, anti-PD-L1 or anti-CTLA-4 therapy; about 40% had some.

The CDR3 runs 19 residues. Germline CDR1 and CDR2: SGHTA and FQGNSA. Trimming at V came to 5 bases and at J to 2 bases, leaving 13 bases not matched to a gene. Findings and limits, study-wide: Expanded clones belonging to CD8+ T cells outnumbered, on average, those of CD4+.

Clones were read by immunoSEQ multiplex PCR, and TCRdb kept only the in-frame ones, dropping some. The data contain about 68,000 clones, around four fifths of them singletons. Sample: CD4+ or CD8+ T cells sorted from blood, taken in a trial of the OX40 agonist ivuxolimab. V is TRBV7-2 and J is TRBJ2-3; 13 nucleotides match TRBD2. This TCR came from an adult with an advanced solid tumor such as melanoma, head and neck, liver or kidney cancer. In DNA, the CDR3 is TGTGCCAGCAGCCCCCTGGGGGGACTAGCGGGACAATCCACAGATACGCAGTATTTT. This gives the protein CASSPLGGLAGQSTDTQYF.